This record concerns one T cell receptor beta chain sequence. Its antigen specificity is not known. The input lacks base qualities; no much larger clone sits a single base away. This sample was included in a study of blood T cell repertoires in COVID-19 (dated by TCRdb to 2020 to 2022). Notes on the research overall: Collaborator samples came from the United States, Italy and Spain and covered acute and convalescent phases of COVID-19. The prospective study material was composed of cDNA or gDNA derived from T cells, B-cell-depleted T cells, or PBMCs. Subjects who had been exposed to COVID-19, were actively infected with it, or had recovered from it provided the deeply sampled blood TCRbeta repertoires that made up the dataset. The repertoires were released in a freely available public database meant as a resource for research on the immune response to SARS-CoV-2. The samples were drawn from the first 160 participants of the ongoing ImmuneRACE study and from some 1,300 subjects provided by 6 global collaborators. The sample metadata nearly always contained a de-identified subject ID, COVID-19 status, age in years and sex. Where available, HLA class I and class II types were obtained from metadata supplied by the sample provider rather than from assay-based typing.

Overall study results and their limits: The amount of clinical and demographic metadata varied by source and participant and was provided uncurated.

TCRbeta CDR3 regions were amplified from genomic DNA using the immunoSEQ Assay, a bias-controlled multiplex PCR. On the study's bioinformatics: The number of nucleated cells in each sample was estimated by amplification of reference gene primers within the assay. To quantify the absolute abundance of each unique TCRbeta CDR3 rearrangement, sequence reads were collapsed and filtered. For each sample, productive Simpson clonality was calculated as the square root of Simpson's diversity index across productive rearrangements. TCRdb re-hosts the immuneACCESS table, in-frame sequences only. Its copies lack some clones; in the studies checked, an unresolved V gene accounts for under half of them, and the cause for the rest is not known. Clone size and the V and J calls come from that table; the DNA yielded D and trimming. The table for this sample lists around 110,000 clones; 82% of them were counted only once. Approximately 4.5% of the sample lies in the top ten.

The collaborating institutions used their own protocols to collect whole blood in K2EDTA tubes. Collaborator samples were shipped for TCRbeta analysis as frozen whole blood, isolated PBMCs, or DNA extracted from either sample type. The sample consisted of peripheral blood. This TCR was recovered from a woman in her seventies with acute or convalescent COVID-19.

For the CDR3, the sequence is CASSIVITGTEAFF. The DNA sequence reads TGTGCCAGTAGTATAGTAATAACGGGCACTGAAGCTTTCTTT. The V and J genes are TRBV19 and TRBJ1-1; no D gene is confidently identified. The CDR3 numbers 14 residues from cysteine through phenylalanine. Only the CDR3 DNA stays, 42 bases, in frame from base 1. The trim is 1 base for V and 4 bases for J, with a gap of 10 bases between the germline ends. CDR1 LNHDA and CDR2 SQIVND are derived from the germline V gene (reference sequence).